Given below is one TCR beta chain in context. Germline loops: CDR1 WNHNN, CDR2 SYGVQD (reference sequence). This CDR3 contains 14 residues. The V and J ends lost 4 bases and 5 bases respectively, with 14 bases between them. These data come from a study of blood T cell repertoires in COVID-19. Sequenced by immunoSEQ multiplex PCR; TCRdb stores in-frame clones only, minus some. The table includes approximately 210,000 clones, roughly four fifths detected once. V and J are TRBV10-1 and TRBJ2-5; TRBD1 might be the D (7 bases). The receptor was derived from a man between 40 and 49 years old who had recovered from COVID-19. The specimen sequenced was PBMCs or T cells enriched from blood (not recorded which). The CDR3 DNA reads TGCGCCAGCAGTGCTTCAGGGGGGTCTGAGACCCAGTACTTC. It encodes CASSASGGSETQYF.